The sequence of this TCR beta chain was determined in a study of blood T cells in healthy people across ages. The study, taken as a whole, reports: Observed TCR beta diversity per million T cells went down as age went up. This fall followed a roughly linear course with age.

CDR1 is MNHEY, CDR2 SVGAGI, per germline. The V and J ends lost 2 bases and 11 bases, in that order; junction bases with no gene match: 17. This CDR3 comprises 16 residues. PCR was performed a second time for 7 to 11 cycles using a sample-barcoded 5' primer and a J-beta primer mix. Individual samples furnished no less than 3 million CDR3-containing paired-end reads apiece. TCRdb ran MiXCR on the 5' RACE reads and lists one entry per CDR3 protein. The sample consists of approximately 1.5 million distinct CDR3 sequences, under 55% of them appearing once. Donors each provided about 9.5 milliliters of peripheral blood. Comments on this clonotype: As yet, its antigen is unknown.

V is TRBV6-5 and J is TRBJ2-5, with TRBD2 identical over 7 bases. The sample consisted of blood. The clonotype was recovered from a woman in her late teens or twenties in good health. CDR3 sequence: CASSYAVAGLGGEQYF. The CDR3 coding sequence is TGTGCCAGCAGTTACGCAGTAGCGGGCCTGGGGGGAGAGCAGTACTTC.